A single sample is the source of the 5 T cell receptor beta chains below, sequenced in a study of vaccination and CD4 T cells after COVID-19 (dated by TCRdb to 2022 to 2024). These TCRs are of unknown antigen specificity. In the paper's terms, the treatment or condition label means: roughly ten-day PBMC culture with coronavirus spike peptide pools or control peptides (ViraFEST assay). Library method: PCR. Sequencing took place on an Illumina iSeq 100. DNA from cultured CD4+ T cells underwent TCR sequencing with the Oncomine TCR Beta short-read assay at the Johns Hopkins FTIC core. The public reads were run again by TCRdb, first through fastp at Q25 and then through MiXCR, and only productive beta chains were kept. Entries that share a CDR3 protein sequence are merged under the most common genes and DNA. Present in this sample are under 15,000 distinct CDR3 sequences, 40% to 50% of which were seen just once. The top ten clones comprise about 9.8% of the sample.

Specimen: CD4+ T cells from blood, cultured in vitro. Source of these receptors: a human donor who had recovered from COVID-19.

This clonotype was picked up a small number of times. The gene calls are TRBV6-4 and TRBJ1-1; TRBD1 is a possible D gene (6 bases). V was shortened by 0 bases and J by 5 bases, with 10 bases between the two germline ends. This CDR3 region has 14 residues. The germline gives CDR1 MRHNA, CDR2 SNTAGT. The CDR3 DNA follows: TGTGCCAGCAGTGACTCGGGGGGGCGGACTGAAGCTTTCTTT. Translating gives CASSDSGGRTEAFF.

The V and J genes are TRBV2 and TRBJ2-2; maybe TRBD1 (6 bases). Germline V gene sequence: CDR1 SNHLY, CDR2 FYNNEI. The CDR3 has 15 residues. V shed 7 bases and J shed 5 bases, with 17 bases lying between them. CDR3 nucleotides: TGTGCCAGCAATATACAGGGATCAGGGACCGGGGAGCTGTTTTTT. Its translation: CASNIQGSGTGELFF.

This chain joins TRBV19 and TRBJ1-1, with 7 bases identical to TRBD1. The CDR3 is made up of 14 amino acids. Germline loops: CDR1 LNHDA, CDR2 SQIVND (reference sequence). V lost 6 bases and J lost 1; bases outside the gene matches: 5. In nucleotides, the CDR3 is TGTGCCAGTAGGAGGGACAGTGGGAACACTGAAGCTTTCTTT. The encoded protein is CASRRDSGNTEAFF.

The count of this clonotype is one. The chain employs TRBV23-1 and TRBJ2-3; a possible D gene is TRBD1 (6 bases). TRBV23-1 is known as an ORF, though its function is uncertain. V was clipped by 7 bases and J by 2 bases, with 31 bases between them. CDR3 size: 20 residues. CDR3 nucleotides: TGCGCCAGCAATCCACCATTAGCAAACAGGGAACGGGTGCTCACAGATACGCAGTATTTT. Translation: CASNPPLANRERVLTDTQYF.

The chain carries TRBV2 and TRBJ1-2; D possibly corresponds to TRBD1 (6 bases). Trimming stripped 6 bases from V and 4 bases from J, with 15 bases between. CDR3 size: 14 residues. Germline V gene data show CDR1 as SNHLY and CDR2 as FYNNEI. Written as DNA, the CDR3 is TGTGCCAGCAGGCCAATAATAGGGGGCTATGGCTACACCTTC. Residues: CASRPIIGGYGYTF. The complete variable domain, with remaining parts taken from reference TRBV2 and TRBJ1-2, reads EPEVTQTPSHQVTQMGQEVILRCVPISNHLYFYWYRQILGQKVEFLVSFYNNEISEKSEIFDDQFSVERPDGSNFTLKIRSTKLEDSAMYFCASRPIIGGYGYTFGSGTRLTVV.